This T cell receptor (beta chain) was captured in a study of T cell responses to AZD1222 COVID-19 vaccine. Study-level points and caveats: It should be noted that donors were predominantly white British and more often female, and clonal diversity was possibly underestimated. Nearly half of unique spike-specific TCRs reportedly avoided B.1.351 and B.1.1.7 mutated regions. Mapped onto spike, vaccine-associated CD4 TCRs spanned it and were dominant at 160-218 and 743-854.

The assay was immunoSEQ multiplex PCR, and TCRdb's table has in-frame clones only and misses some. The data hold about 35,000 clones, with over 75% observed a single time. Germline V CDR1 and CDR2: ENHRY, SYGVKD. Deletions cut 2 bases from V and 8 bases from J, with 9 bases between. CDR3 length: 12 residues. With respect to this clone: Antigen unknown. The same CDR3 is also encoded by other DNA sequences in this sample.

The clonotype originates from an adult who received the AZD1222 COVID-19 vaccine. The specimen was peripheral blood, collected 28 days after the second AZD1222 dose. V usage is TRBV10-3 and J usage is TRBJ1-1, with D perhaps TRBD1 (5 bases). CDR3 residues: CAISETGTEAFF. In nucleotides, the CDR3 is TGTGCCATCAGTGAGACCGGGACGGAAGCTTTCTTT.